This entry concerns a single T cell receptor (beta chain). Its target is not known. These donors, healthy bone marrow donors, were studied. Despite likely unrecorded immune exposures, the donors were nominally healthy at the time of sampling. This specimen belongs to a study of cytomegalovirus exposure and HLA in healthy donors. Findings and limits, study-wide: The authors confirmed in vitro that a few CMV-associated chains were specific for CMV antigens. Accurate prediction of most subjects' HLA-A and HLA-B alleles from TCR beta sequences was reported.

With 5 bases clipped from V and 3 bases from J, the junction kept 5 bases outside the gene matches. CDR3 length: 14 residues. The germline CDR1 and CDR2 sequences are SGHTA and FQGTGA. PCR employed 60 Vbeta and 13 Jbeta primers. Some clones are missing from TCRdb's copy, which holds only in-frame ones; the method was immunoSEQ multiplex PCR. The table records tens of thousands of clones, more than 65% of them present only once. This chain uses TRBV7-3 with TRBJ2-3; the match to TRBD1 covers 7 bases. Sequenced: PBMCs. This TCR derives from a man between 25 and 39 years old in good health and CMV-seronegative. CDR3 sequence reads: CASSRTGGTDTQYF. As DNA, the CDR3 is TGTGCCAGCAGCCGGACAGGTGGAACAGATACGCAGTATTTT. Combining the CDR3 with reference TRBV7-3 and TRBJ2-3 gives the whole variable domain GAGVSQTPSNKVTEKGKYVELRCDPISGHTALYWYRQSLGQGPEFLIYFQGTGAADDSGLPNDRFFAVRPEGSVSTLKIQRTERGDSAVYLCASSRTGGTDTQYFGPGTRLTVL.